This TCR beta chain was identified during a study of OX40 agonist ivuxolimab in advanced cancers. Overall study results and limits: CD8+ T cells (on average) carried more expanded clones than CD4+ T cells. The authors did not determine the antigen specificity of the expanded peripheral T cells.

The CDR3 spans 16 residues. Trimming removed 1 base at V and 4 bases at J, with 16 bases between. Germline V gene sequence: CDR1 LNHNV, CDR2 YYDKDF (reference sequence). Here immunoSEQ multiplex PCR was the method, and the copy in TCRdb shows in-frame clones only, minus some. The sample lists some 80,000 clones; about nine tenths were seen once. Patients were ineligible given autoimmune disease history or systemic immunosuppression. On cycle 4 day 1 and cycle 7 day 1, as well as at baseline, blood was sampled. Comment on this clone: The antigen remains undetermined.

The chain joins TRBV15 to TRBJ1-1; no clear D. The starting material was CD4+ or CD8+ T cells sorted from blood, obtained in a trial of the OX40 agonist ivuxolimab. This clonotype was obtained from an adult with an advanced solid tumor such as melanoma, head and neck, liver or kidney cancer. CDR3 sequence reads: CATSRVGLLAATEAFF. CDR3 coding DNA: TGTGCCACCAGCAGAGTAGGACTCTTGGCAGCCACTGAAGCTTTCTTT.